This entry lists 26 T cell receptor beta chains sequenced from one sample in a study of cytomegalovirus exposure and HLA in healthy donors. Clones were read by immunoSEQ multiplex PCR, and TCRdb kept only the in-frame ones, dropping some. The sample holds about 330,000 clones, about 90% seen once. Specimen: PBMCs. The receptors were gathered from a young woman in good health and CMV-seropositive.

The DNA for the CDR3 is TGTGCCAGCAGCCCACTACCTAGTGGGGGGGCAGATACGCAGTATTTT. Protein sequence: CASSPLPSGGADTQYF. The chain carries TRBV7-6 and TRBJ2-3; 7 nucleotides align to TRBD2. CDR1 SGHVS and CDR2 FNYEAQ come from the germline V gene. V was clipped by 5 bases and J by 4 bases; unmatched bases: 12. The CDR3 runs to 16 residues.

The CDR3 nucleotides read TGCGCCAGCAGCCAAATTAGGACTAGCCCCATCTACGAGCAGTACTTC. It is translated as CASSQIRTSPIYEQYF. The chain employs TRBV4-3 and TRBJ2-7; 8 bases align to TRBD2. After removal of 2 bases from V and 3 bases from J, the junction contained 9 bases not matched to a gene. CDR1 LGHNA and CDR2 YSLEER come from the germline V gene. This CDR3 spans 16 amino acids.

This chain joins TRBV7-2 and TRBJ2-5; D gene ambiguous. V was cut by 1 base and J by 5 bases, with 11 bases left in between. This CDR3 spans 14 amino acids. Germline loops: CDR1 SGHTA, CDR2 FQGNSA. CDR3 coding DNA: TGTGCCAGCAGCTTAGGGTCTTATTCGGAGACCCAGTACTTC. It encodes CASSLGSYSETQYF.

The chain recombines TRBV6-6 with TRBJ2-7; D might be TRBD2 (5 bases). The V gene's germline CDR1 is MNHNY and CDR2 SVGAGI (reference sequence). The CDR3 has 13 amino acids. V shed 5 bases and J shed 1 base, with 9 bases lying between them. The CDR3, as DNA: TGTGCCAGCAGTCGCAGCGGTTCCTACGAGCAGTACTTC. Its protein is CASSRSGSYEQYF.

The chain combines TRBV2 with TRBJ2-7; D ambiguous. This CDR3 has 12 residues. With 7 bases removed from V and 3 bases from J, the gap between germline ends came to 10 bases. Germline V gene sequence: CDR1 SNHLY, CDR2 FYNNEI. CDR3 nucleotide sequence: TGTGCCAGCAAAATGCCGCTCTACGAGCAGTACTTC. Encoded protein: CASKMPLYEQYF.

This clone was counted once. The genes are TRBV5-5 and TRBJ2-7; D gene unclear. This CDR3 is built from 14 residues. Trimming left V 0 bases short and J 2 bases short, with 9 bases between. Germline lookup yields CDR1 SGHKS and CDR2 YYEKEE (reference sequence). The CDR3 region has the DNA TGTGCCAGCAGCTTGGCGCTGAACCCCTACGAGCAGTACTTC. Its translation is CASSLALNPYEQYF.

There are a few counts of this clone. J is TRBJ1-1 and V is TRBV29-1; 7 nucleotides line up with TRBD1. V lost 4 bases and J lost 0; bases outside the gene matches: 2. The CDR3 covers 13 residues. Germline V gives CDR1 SQVTM, CDR2 ANQGSEA. The CDR3 loop reads CSVARGLNTEAFF. DNA of the CDR3: TGCAGCGTTGCTAGGGGGCTGAACACTGAAGCTTTCTTT.

This sequence joins TRBV5-1 and TRBJ2-5; no definite D call. The ends were cut back, 0 bases at V and 4 bases at J, with 10 bases in the middle. The CDR3 spans 14 residues. Germline CDR1 SGHRS, CDR2 YFSETQ. The CDR3 reads CASSLGAVGETQYF. CDR3 in DNA: TGCGCCAGCAGCTTGGGGGCAGTGGGAGAGACCCAGTACTTC.

The V gene is TRBV20-1, the J gene TRBJ2-7, with D possibly called TRBD1 or TRBD2 (5 bases each). This CDR3 has 11 amino acids. Germline CDR1 reads DFQATT; CDR2 reads SNEGSKA (reference sequence). The V and J ends lost 6 bases and 9 bases respectively, with 15 bases between them. The CDR3 spells CSAPLWGMQYF. CDR3 sequence (DNA): TGCAGTGCCCCCCTGTGGGGGATGCAGTACTTC.

V and J are TRBV27 and TRBJ2-1, with D tentatively TRBD1 (6 bases). Germline V gives CDR1 MNHEY, CDR2 SMNVEV (reference sequence). This CDR3 is built from 19 residues. The V end was cut by 0 bases, the J end by 4 bases, with 22 bases between. The CDR3 loop reads CASSLSSGATGQIYNEQFF. The DNA of the CDR3 is TGTGCCAGCAGTTTATCCTCCGGAGCCACGGGACAAATTTACAATGAGCAGTTCTTC.

This rearrangement joins TRBV7-6 to TRBJ2-7; no definite D call. The CDR3 covers 14 residues. Deletions cut 0 bases from V and 1 base from J, with 7 bases between. Per the germline V gene, CDR1 is SGHVS and CDR2 is FNYEAQ. The CDR3 region is CASSLAPESYEQYF. CDR3 DNA sequence: TGTGCCAGCAGCTTAGCTCCTGAGTCCTACGAGCAGTACTTC.

The V call is TRBV18, the J call TRBJ2-1; TRBD2 might be the D (6 bases). The CDR3 is 15 amino acids. The germline CDR1 and CDR2 sequences are KGHSH and LQKENI. V shed 3 bases and J shed 6 bases, with 15 bases lying between them. The CDR3: CASSPDWTNLNEQFF. The CDR3 DNA reads as TGTGCCAGCTCACCGGACTGGACTAACCTCAATGAGCAGTTCTTC.

This chain joins TRBV5-6 and TRBJ1-1; D gene ambiguous. Germline V lookup: CDR1 SGHDT, CDR2 YYEEEE. V lost 0 bases and J lost 4, with 16 bases in between. There are 16 residues in the CDR3. CDR3 sequence: CASSLGRGRASTEAFF. The CDR3 coding sequence is TGTGCCAGCAGCTTGGGACGCGGCAGAGCGAGCACTGAAGCTTTCTTT.

This chain links TRBV6-5 with TRBJ2-1, with 10 bases that match TRBD2. CDR3 size: 15 residues. With V trimmed by 4 bases and J by 5 bases, 5 bases remained unmatched. Germline V gives CDR1 MNHEY, CDR2 SVGAGI. The CDR3: CASSLMLAGDNEQFF. The CDR3 DNA reads as TGTGCCAGCAGTTTGATGCTAGCGGGAGACAATGAGCAGTTCTTC.

The CDR3 DNA sequence: TGTGCCAGCTCACCACGACAGGGTAATGCTGAAAAACTGTTTTTT. This sequence encodes CASSPRQGNAEKLFF. The chain joins TRBV18 to TRBJ1-4; TRBD1 matches 7 bases. The CDR3 length is 15 residues. From germline, CDR1 is KGHSH and CDR2 LQKENI. J was trimmed by 7 bases and V by 1 base; bases with no gene match: 6.

This sequence joins TRBV28 and TRBJ2-7; the match to TRBD2 covers 11 bases. Trimming at V came to 3 bases and at J to 0 bases, leaving 4 bases not matched to a gene. CDR3 length equals 16 residues. Germline-derived CDR1 and CDR2 are MDHEN and SYDVKM. The CDR3 here is CASSFPSGGLSYEQYF. The CDR3 DNA sequence: TGTGCCAGCAGTTTTCCTAGCGGGGGGCTCTCCTACGAGCAGTACTTC.

J is TRBJ2-7 and V is TRBV29-1, with D tentatively TRBD1 (7 bases). Trimming removed 6 bases from V and 5 bases from J, with 26 bases in between. The CDR3 runs 16 residues. CDR1 SQVTM and CDR2 ANQGSEA come from the germline V gene. For the CDR3, the DNA is TGCAGCGTGAGGACAGGCGGGGTTTCGCCCCCCAACGAGCAGTACTTC. It encodes CSVRTGGVSPPNEQYF.

The genes are TRBV7-8 and TRBJ2-5; D is undetermined. Germline CDR1 reads SGHVS; CDR2 reads FQNEAQ. Trimming shortened V by 5 bases and J by 5 bases, and 6 bases separated the two germline ends. The CDR3 contains 11 residues. CDR3: CASSQMETQYF. The CDR3 nucleotides are TGTGCCAGCAGCCAAATGGAGACCCAGTACTTC.

CDR3 DNA sequence: TGTGCCAGCAGCCTCCCGCCCCCTGGCATCTACGAGCAGTACTTC. It translates to CASSLPPPGIYEQYF. The rearrangement uses TRBV28 and TRBJ2-7; D not certain. CDR3 length: 15 amino acids. The germline gives CDR1 MDHEN, CDR2 SYDVKM. V was trimmed by 6 bases and J by 3 bases, leaving 18 bases between them. The full variable domain, its missing parts supplied by reference TRBV28 and TRBJ2-7, is DVKVTQSSRYLVKRTGEKVFLECVQDMDHENMFWYRQDPGLGLRLIYFSYDVKMKEKGDIPEGYSVSREKKERFSLILESASTNQTSMYLCASSLPPPGIYEQYFGPGTRLTVT.

The CDR3 here is CASSLIGELFF. The CDR3 DNA reads as TGTGCCAGCAGTTTGATCGGGGAGCTGTTTTTT. V and J are TRBV28 and TRBJ2-2; D gene ambiguous. Germline values: CDR1 MDHEN, CDR2 SYDVKM. V lost 3 bases and J 7 bases, leaving 3 bases between the germline ends. This CDR3 contains 11 residues.

The V gene is TRBV11-3, the J gene TRBJ2-7; D remains unclear. CDR3 size: 13 residues. Germline values: CDR1 SGHNT, CDR2 YENEEA. The V end was cut by 1 base, the J end by 4 bases, with 8 bases between. The CDR3 DNA is TGTGCCAGCAGCTTAGGGCCGGGTTACGAGCAGTACTTC. It translates to CASSLGPGYEQYF.

The CDR3 spells CASSFTGGTSYNSPLHF. CDR3 nucleotide sequence: TGTGCCAGCAGTTTCACAGGGGGCACGTCCTATAATTCACCCCTCCACTTT. The rearrangement joins TRBV27 to TRBJ1-6; 9 bases are shared with TRBD1. Germline CDR1 reads MNHEY; CDR2 reads SMNVEV (reference sequence). The CDR3 is 17 residues long. Trimming took 3 bases from V and 1 from J; bases not matched to a gene: 4.

The chain uses TRBV6-5 and TRBJ1-2, with D uncertain. This CDR3 comprises 10 residues. From germline, CDR1 is MNHEY and CDR2 SVGAGI. The V end was cut by 10 bases, the J end by 4 bases, with 7 bases between. This CDR3 reads CATWSYGYTF. CDR3 coding DNA: TGTGCCACATGGAGCTATGGCTACACCTTC.

This chain joins TRBV4-2 and TRBJ1-1; D uncertain. The CDR3 sequence is 15 residues long. Germline V lookup: CDR1 LGHNA, CDR2 YNFKEQ. V lost 4 bases and J lost 6, with 18 bases in between. The CDR3, as DNA: TGTGCCAGCAGCCCCACGGGTGTCGGTAGTGCTGAAGCTTTCTTT. Translating gives CASSPTGVGSAEAFF.

V gene TRBV6-6 combines with J gene TRBJ2-2; 9 bases match TRBD2. This CDR3 spans 16 amino acids. The trim removed 5 bases at V and 3 bases at J, leaving 7 bases unmatched. From germline, CDR1 is MNHNY and CDR2 SVGAGI (reference sequence). The CDR3 sequence is CASSPRQREDTGELFF. DNA of the CDR3: TGTGCCAGCAGTCCTAGACAGCGGGAGGACACCGGGGAGCTGTTTTTT.

The J gene is TRBJ1-2, the V gene TRBV5-4; D not certain. This CDR3 has 15 amino acids. Trimming left V 6 bases short and J 1 base short, with 16 bases between. Germline-derived CDR1 and CDR2 are SGHNT and YYREEE (reference sequence). The CDR3 bases are TGTGCCAGCAACTATGCGGTGAACAATAACTATGGCTACACCTTC. It yields the protein CASNYAVNNNYGYTF. The full variable domain, completed using reference TRBV5-4 and TRBJ1-2, is ETGVTQSPTHLIKTRGQQVTLRCSSQSGHNTVSWYQQALGQGPQFIFQYYREEENGRGNFPPRFSGLQFPNYSSELNVNALELDDSALYLCASNYAVNNNYGYTFGSGTRLTVV.